The 31 T cell receptor beta chains below all came from one sample that was sequenced in a study of T-cell reconstitution after alpha-beta-depleted transplantation in children. Library preparation (for TCRbeta) was performed with unique molecular identifiers. TCRdb reanalysed the PCR reads using MiXCR and keeps one entry per CDR3 protein. Of roughly 10,000 distinct CDR3 sequences in the sample, around 14% were seen once. Sequencing used PBMCs, mostly from graft donor cells, obtained 60 days after TCRalphabeta/CD19-depleted stem cell transplant. The receptors stem from a male patient between 10 and 17 years old who had a stem cell transplant for acute lymphoblastic leukemia, so the T cells may come from the graft donor.

The CDR3 region is CAISGQDRRYSNQPQHF. As DNA, the CDR3 is TGTGCCATCAGTGGGCAGGACAGGAGATATAGCAATCAGCCCCAGCATTTT. The chain combines TRBV10-3 with TRBJ1-5, with TRBD1 matching 7 bases. The CDR3 spans 17 residues. V lost 4 bases to trimming and J lost 0 bases; unmatched junction nucleotides: 9. Germline-derived CDR1 and CDR2 are ENHRY and SYGVKD.

This clonotype has at least ten counts. The gene calls are TRBV5-1 and TRBJ2-1, with TRBD2 identical over 12 bases. J was trimmed by 9 bases and V by 3 bases; bases with no gene match: 7. The germline V gene encodes CDR1 SGHRS and CDR2 YFSETQ. CDR3 length: 15 amino acids. DNA for the CDR3: TGCGCCAGCAGCTCTACACTAGCGGGGGGAGGTGAGCAGTTCTTC. It is translated as CASSSTLAGGGEQFF.

By frequency in the sample, this clonotype is medium-sized (0.01 to 0.1%). DNA for the CDR3: TGTGCCAGCAGCCCCCGACCGGATTCCTACGAGCAGTACTTC. This sequence encodes CASSPRPDSYEQYF. This chain uses TRBV7-3 with TRBJ2-7, with D uncertain. V lost 5 bases, J lost 1 base, and 12 bases lay in between. The CDR3 has 14 amino acids. Germline V gives CDR1 SGHTA, CDR2 FQGTGA.

Ten or more counts support this clonotype. This rearrangement joins TRBV5-1 to TRBJ2-7, with TRBD2 matching 10 bases. Germline V gene data show CDR1 as SGHRS and CDR2 as YFSETQ. J gave up 3 bases and V 4 bases, and 10 bases lay outside the gene matches. CDR3 length equals 16 residues. The CDR3 region is CASSRNGASGSYEQYF. In nucleotides, the CDR3 is TGCGCCAGCAGCCGGAATGGGGCTAGCGGGAGCTACGAGCAGTACTTC.

This clonotype was detected only a few times. The rearrangement uses TRBV9 and TRBJ1-1, with 7 nucleotides matching TRBD1. The J segment lost 7 bases and the V segment lost 3 bases, leaving 6 bases of the junction unmatched. This CDR3 has 13 amino acids. Per the germline V gene, CDR1 is SGDLS and CDR2 is YYNGEE. CDR3 residues: CASSGGQTIEAFF. DNA of the CDR3: TGTGCCAGCAGCGGGGGACAGACCATTGAAGCTTTCTTT.

This clonotype was detected only a few times. V and J are TRBV5-5 and TRBJ2-1; the D gene is possibly TRBD2 (6 bases). This CDR3 has 15 amino acids. Per germline, CDR1 SGHKS and CDR2 YYEKEE (reference sequence). V was shortened by 2 bases and J by 6 bases, with 15 bases between the two germline ends. This chain's CDR3 is CASSFVGTARNEQFF. CDR3 bases: TGTGCCAGCAGCTTCGTCGGGACTGCCCGCAATGAGCAGTTCTTC.

This clonotype is categorized as medium-sized. The chain uses TRBV7-2 and TRBJ1-3, with 12 bases fitting TRBD1. Losses at the gene ends were 5 bases for V and 4 bases for J; bases not matched to a gene: 12. The CDR3 contains 18 residues. Germline V CDR1 and CDR2: SGHTA, FQGNSA. CDR3 in DNA: TGTGCCAGCAGCAACATGGGGGGGACAGGGGGCTCAGGAAACACCATATATTTT. Translated: CASSNMGGTGGSGNTIYF.

In this sample, this clonotype turned up a few times. The chain has TRBV11-1 and TRBJ1-5; TRBD1 matches at 10 bases. This CDR3 contains 18 residues. CDR1 and CDR2 (germline): SGHAT, FQDESV (reference sequence). Trimming at V came to 3 bases and at J to 1 base, leaving 9 bases not matched to a gene. CDR3 residues: CASSFGTGVGGSNQPQHF. The CDR3 DNA sequence: TGTGCCAGCAGCTTTGGGACAGGGGTAGGGGGGAGCAATCAGCCCCAGCATTTT.

Of note for this clonotype: This sequence may be a read error, since a much larger clone differs from it by one base. V usage is TRBV12-3 or TRBV12-4 and J usage is TRBJ1-6, with TRBD1 matching over 7 bases. The CDR3 length is 14 residues. V shed 8 bases, J shed 7 bases, and the junction held 8 bases outside the gene matches. DNA of the CDR3: TGTGCCAGCGCCCTGACAGGGACCAATTCACCCCTCCACTTT. This gives the protein CASALTGTNSPLHF.

This clonotype occurred many times. This rearrangement joins TRBV6-2 or TRBV6-3 to TRBJ2-2; D remains unclear. Trimming took 4 bases from V and 0 from J, leaving 9 bases between them. The germline V gene has CDR1 MNHEY and CDR2 SVGEGT. The CDR3 loop spans 15 amino acids. The CDR3 here is CASSSLDANTGELFF. For the CDR3, the DNA is TGTGCCAGCAGTTCCCTGGACGCGAACACCGGGGAGCTGTTTTTT.

This clonotype was seen many times. The gene calls are TRBV5-1 and TRBJ2-3, with TRBD2 matching 9 bases. Per the germline V gene, CDR1 is SGHRS and CDR2 is YFSETQ. The CDR3 runs to 18 residues. With V trimmed by 4 bases and J by 2 bases, 14 bases remained unmatched. CDR3 sequence: CASSLYPISGGVTDTQYF. In DNA, the CDR3 is TGCGCCAGCAGCCTATACCCCATTAGCGGGGGAGTCACAGATACGCAGTATTTT.

The V gene is TRBV29-1, the J gene TRBJ2-1, with D unresolved. Trimming took 4 bases from V and 0 from J, leaving 7 bases between them. From germline, CDR1 is SQVTM and CDR2 ANQGSEA. The CDR3 runs 13 residues. Written as DNA, the CDR3 is TGCAGCGTTGCTATTTCCTCCTACAATGAGCAGTTCTTC. Translated: CSVAISSYNEQFF.

The chain uses TRBV4-2 and TRBJ1-6, with a possible D match to TRBD1 (5 bases). V lost 4 bases to trimming and J lost 5 bases, with 12 bases between them. CDR1 is LGHNA and CDR2 is YNFKEQ in the germline V gene. This CDR3 comprises 15 residues. CDR3 bases: TGTGCCAGCAGCCCGGAGACAGAGGATAATTCACCCCTCCACTTT. Translated, it gives CASSPETEDNSPLHF.

The rearrangement joins TRBV19 to TRBJ1-5; no clear D gene. The V gene's germline CDR1 is LNHDA and CDR2 SQIVND (reference sequence). The CDR3 sequence is 16 residues long. The germline V and J ends were trimmed by 3 bases and 1 base, with 13 bases remaining between them. CDR3 sequence (DNA): TGTGCCAGTAGTATGAGGGCCTTCCAGAGCAATCAGCCCCAGCATTTT. Its translation: CASSMRAFQSNQPQHF.

This clonotype was detected many times. The chain uses TRBV9 and TRBJ1-1; possible D gene TRBD1, 5 bases. The CDR3 runs 14 residues. CDR1 and CDR2 (germline): SGDLS, YYNGEE. V lost 2 bases and J lost 0, with 8 bases in between. CDR3 DNA sequence: TGTGCCAGCAGCGTGGGACCGCTGAACACTGAAGCTTTCTTT. This gives the protein CASSVGPLNTEAFF.

This clonotype occurred many times. The rearrangement joins TRBV5-1 to TRBJ2-5, with TRBD2 identical over 10 bases. Germline trimming cut 4 bases from V and 4 bases from J; bases unmatched to any gene: 4. This CDR3 is 14 amino acids long. Germline lookup yields CDR1 SGHRS and CDR2 YFSETQ. In DNA form, the CDR3 reads TGCGCCAGCAGCCCCCGGACTAGCGGAGAGACCCAGTACTTC. Its translation is CASSPRTSGETQYF.

This clonotype has ten or more counts. This chain uses TRBV20-1 with TRBJ1-5; TRBD1 matches 7 bases. Germline loops: CDR1 DFQATT, CDR2 SNEGSKA (reference sequence). This CDR3 contains 14 residues. Trimming took 0 bases from V and 6 from J; bases not matched to a gene: 5. The CDR3: CSARDVTGPQPQHF. CDR3 DNA sequence: TGCAGTGCTAGAGACGTGACAGGGCCTCAGCCCCAGCATTTT.

This clonotype has a count of ten or more. The chain joins TRBV27 to TRBJ2-5; 8 bases are a match to TRBD1. The CDR3 runs to 16 residues. J was trimmed by 1 base and V by 5 bases; bases with no gene match: 9. Germline loops: CDR1 MNHEY, CDR2 SMNVEV (reference sequence). The CDR3 DNA sequence: TGTGCCAGCAGTCCGTGGACAGGGCGGGGCCAAGAGACCCAGTACTTC. Translating it yields CASSPWTGRGQETQYF.

In its sample, this clonotype was seen many times. The chain carries TRBV19 and TRBJ2-7; 9 nucleotides match TRBD2. This CDR3 spans 13 amino acids. After removal of 6 bases from V and 5 bases from J, the junction contained 5 bases not matched to a gene. CDR1 and CDR2 (germline): LNHDA, SQIVND (reference sequence). In DNA, the CDR3 is TGTGCCAGTAGGTCTAGCGGGACGCACGAGCAGTACTTC. Residues: CASRSSGTHEQYF.

This clonotype was recorded at least ten times. V is TRBV11-2 and J is TRBJ2-4; D is unclear. V was cut by 5 bases and J by 0 bases, with 23 bases left in between. The V gene's germline CDR1 is SGHAT and CDR2 FQNNGV. CDR3 length: 19 amino acids. CDR3 region: CASSQPDNIFELAKNIQYF. The CDR3 region has the DNA TGTGCCAGCAGCCAGCCGGATAATATTTTCGAACTAGCCAAAAACATTCAGTACTTC.

This clonotype was counted between two and nine times. This chain links TRBV3-1 with TRBJ1-5, with D tentatively TRBD1 (5 bases). CDR1 is LGHDT and CDR2 is YNNKEL in the germline V gene (reference sequence). The V end was cut by 4 bases, the J end by 4 bases, with 14 bases between. CDR3 length equals 15 residues. The CDR3 is CASSPQGRENQPQHF. The CDR3 DNA sequence: TGTGCCAGCAGCCCCCAGGGCAGAGAAAATCAGCCCCAGCATTTT.

This clonotype was found many times. The rearrangement links TRBV7-9 to TRBJ1-1; 7 positions match TRBD1. CDR1 SEHNR and CDR2 FQNEAQ come from the germline V gene (reference sequence). The junction had 19 bases not matched to a gene; V was cut back by 5 bases and J by 4 bases. This CDR3 contains 18 residues. In nucleotides, the CDR3 is TGTGCCAGCAGCCGCCGTCTGACAGGGCTGTTTAAGGGCACTGAAGCTTTCTTT. As protein: CASSRRLTGLFKGTEAFF.

This clonotype was observed many times. The V gene is TRBV24-1, the J gene TRBJ2-4, with 15 bases that match TRBD2. The CDR3 spans 15 residues. Germline values: CDR1 KGHDR, CDR2 SFDVKD. The junction had 5 bases not matched to a gene; V was cut back by 6 bases and J by 9 bases. The CDR3 sequence: CATSRTSGREGIQYF. The CDR3 DNA reads as TGTGCCACCAGTCGGACTAGCGGGAGGGAGGGCATTCAGTACTTC.

This clonotype was counted at least ten times. The rearrangement links TRBV14 to TRBJ1-2, with TRBD1 matching over 10 bases. The CDR3 runs to 17 residues. The junction had 8 bases not matched to a gene; V was cut back by 0 bases and J by 4 bases. CDR1 is SGHDN, CDR2 FVKESK, per germline. CDR3 nucleotides: TGTGCCAGCAGCCAAGATGGGTCGGGACAGGGGCTCTATGGCTACACCTTC. Its translation is CASSQDGSGQGLYGYTF.

This clonotype was recorded many times. This chain links TRBV20-1 with TRBJ2-5; no reliable D call. Looked up from germline, CDR1 is DFQATT and CDR2 is SNEGSKA (reference sequence). Trimming shortened V by 5 bases and J by 5 bases, and 6 bases separated the two germline ends. There are 10 residues in the CDR3. CDR3 amino acids: CSARGETQYF. The CDR3 DNA follows: TGCAGTGCTCGAGGCGAGACCCAGTACTTC.

This clonotype appeared many times. The chain has TRBV7-9 and TRBJ1-1; a weak D match, TRBD1 (6 bases). Trimming left V 6 bases short and J 0 bases short, with 14 bases between. The CDR3 is 15 amino acids. Germline V lookup: CDR1 SEHNR, CDR2 FQNEAQ (reference sequence). The CDR3 bases are TGTGCCAGCAGACCGCCCAGGGGTATGAACACTGAAGCTTTCTTT. It specifies CASRPPRGMNTEAFF.

At least ten counts were recorded for this clonotype. The gene calls are TRBV6-5 and TRBJ2-1; a possible D gene is TRBD2 (6 bases). The CDR3 extends over 17 amino acids. Germline V gene sequence: CDR1 MNHEY, CDR2 SVGAGI. V lost 4 bases to trimming and J lost 3 bases, with 19 bases between them. The CDR3, as DNA: TGTGCCAGCAGTTGGATACCAGCGGAGGGTTACTACAATGAGCAGTTCTTC. Its translation is CASSWIPAEGYYNEQFF.

There are many counts of this clonotype. The chain carries TRBV10-3 and TRBJ2-2; D may be TRBD1 (5 bases). The CDR3 covers 14 residues. The V end was cut by 9 bases, the J end by 0 bases, with 11 bases between. Germline assignment: CDR1 ENHRY and CDR2 SYGVKD. The CDR3 nucleotides are TGTGCCATTCGTGCGGACACGAACACCGGGGAGCTGTTTTTT. Translating gives CAIRADTNTGELFF.

This clonotype was seen only a few times. The V call is TRBV25-1, the J call TRBJ2-3; unclear D gene. The CDR3 sequence is 14 residues long. The germline V and J ends were trimmed by 4 bases and 7 bases, with 15 bases remaining between them. CDR1 and CDR2 (germline): MGHDK, SYGVNS. The CDR3 here is CASSASGWAHTQYF. The DNA of the CDR3 is TGTGCCAGCAGTGCTTCAGGTTGGGCCCATACGCAGTATTTT. The full variable domain, rest sourced from reference TRBV25-1 and TRBJ2-3, is EADIYQTPRYLVIGTGKKITLECSQTMGHDKMYWYQQDPGMELHLIHYSYGVNSTEKGDLSSESTVSRIRTEHFPLTLESARPSHTSQYLCASSASGWAHTQYFGPGTRLTVL.

This clonotype was seen repeatedly, ten times or more. The chain is built from TRBV18 and TRBJ2-1; 7 bases map to TRBD2. With V trimmed by 3 bases and J by 10 bases, 12 bases remained unmatched. Germline V gives CDR1 KGHSH, CDR2 LQKENI. This CDR3 contains 15 residues. This chain's CDR3 is CASSPAGGRWREQFF. In DNA, the CDR3 is TGTGCCAGCTCACCCGCTGGCGGGAGATGGAGAGAGCAGTTCTTC.

This clonotype was observed at least ten times. The rearrangement joins TRBV11-2 to TRBJ2-3, with D unclear. Trimming took off 1 base at V and 0 bases at J, with 11 bases between the two ends. CDR3 size: 16 residues. Germline values: CDR1 SGHAT, CDR2 FQNNGV. CDR3 in amino acids: CASSLARRPSTDTQYF. CDR3 DNA: TGTGCCAGCAGCTTAGCAAGGCGCCCGAGCACAGATACGCAGTATTTT.